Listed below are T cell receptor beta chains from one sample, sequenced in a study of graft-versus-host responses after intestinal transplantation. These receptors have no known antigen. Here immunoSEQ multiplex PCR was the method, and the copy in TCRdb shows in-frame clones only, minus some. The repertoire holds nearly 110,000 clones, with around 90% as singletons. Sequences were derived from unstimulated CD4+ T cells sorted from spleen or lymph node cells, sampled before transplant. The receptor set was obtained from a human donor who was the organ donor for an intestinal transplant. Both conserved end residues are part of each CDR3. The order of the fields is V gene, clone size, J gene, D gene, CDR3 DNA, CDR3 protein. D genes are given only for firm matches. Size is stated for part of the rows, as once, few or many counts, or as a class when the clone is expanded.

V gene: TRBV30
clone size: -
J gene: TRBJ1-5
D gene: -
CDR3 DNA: TGTGCCTGGAGGTCACAGGGAGCGAACAATCAGCCCCAGCATTTT
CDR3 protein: CAWRSQGANNQPQHF

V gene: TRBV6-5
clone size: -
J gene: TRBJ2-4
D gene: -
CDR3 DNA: TGTGCCAGCAGTTCCGGTCTAGCCAAAAACATTCAGTACTTC
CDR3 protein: CASSSGLAKNIQYF

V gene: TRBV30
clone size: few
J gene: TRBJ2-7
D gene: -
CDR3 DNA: TGTGCCTGGAGTAAGCGGAGTTCCCCCTACGAGCAGTACTTC
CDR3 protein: CAWSKRSSPYEQYF

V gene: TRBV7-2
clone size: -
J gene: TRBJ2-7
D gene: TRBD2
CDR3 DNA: TGTGCCACCAAGGGGCCTAGCGGGGGAACCTACGAGCAGTACTTC
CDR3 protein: CATKGPSGGTYEQYF

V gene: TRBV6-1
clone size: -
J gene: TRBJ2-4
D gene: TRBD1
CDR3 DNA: TGTGCCAGCAGTGTTACCTCGGGACAGGTTTTTAAAAACATTCAGTACTTC
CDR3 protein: CASSVTSGQVFKNIQYF

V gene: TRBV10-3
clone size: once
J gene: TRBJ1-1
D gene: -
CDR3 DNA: TGTGCCATCAGTGGACAGGTGAACACTGAAGCTTTCTTT
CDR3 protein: CAISGQVNTEAFF

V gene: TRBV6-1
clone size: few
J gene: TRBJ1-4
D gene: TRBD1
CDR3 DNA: TGTGCCAGCAGTGAAATATGGGACAGGGTTGCTGAAAAACTGTTTTTT
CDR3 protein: CASSEIWDRVAEKLFF

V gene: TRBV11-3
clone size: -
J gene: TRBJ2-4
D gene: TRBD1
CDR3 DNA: TGTGCCAGCAGCTCAAGCCGTGAGGGACAGGGGGCGAACATTCAGTACTTC
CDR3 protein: CASSSSREGQGANIQYF

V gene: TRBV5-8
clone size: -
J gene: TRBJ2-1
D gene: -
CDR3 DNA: TGTGCCAGCAGCTTGGGACAGGCCTACAATGAGCAGTTCTTC
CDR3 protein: CASSLGQAYNEQFF

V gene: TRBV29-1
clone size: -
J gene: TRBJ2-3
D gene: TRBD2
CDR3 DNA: TGCAGCGTTCAGAGCGGGAGGGCCGGAGATACGCAGTATTTT
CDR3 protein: CSVQSGRAGDTQYF

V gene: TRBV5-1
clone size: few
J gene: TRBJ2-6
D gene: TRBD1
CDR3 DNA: TGCGCCAGCAGCCAACCGGGACAGGGTTCTGGGGCCAACGTCCTGACTTTC
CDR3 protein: CASSQPGQGSGANVLTF

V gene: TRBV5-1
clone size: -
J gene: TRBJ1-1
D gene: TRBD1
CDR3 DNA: TGCGCCAGCAGCCTTGCCCAGGTCCCGGGACAGGAACCGAACACTGAAGCTTTCTTT
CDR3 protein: CASSLAQVPGQEPNTEAFF

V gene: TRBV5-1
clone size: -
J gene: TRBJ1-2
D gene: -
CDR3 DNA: TGCGCCAGCAGCTTGGCCAGAGAGTATGGCTACACCTTC
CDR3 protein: CASSLAREYGYTF

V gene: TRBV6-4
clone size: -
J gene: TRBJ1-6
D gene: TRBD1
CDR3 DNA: TGTGCCAGCAAATCGGGACAGGGTAATTCACCCCTCCACTTT
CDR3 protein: CASKSGQGNSPLHF

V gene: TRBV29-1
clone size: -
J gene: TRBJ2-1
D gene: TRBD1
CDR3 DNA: TGCAGCGTTCTACCCGGGACAGGCGACAATGAGCAGTTCTTC
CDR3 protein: CSVLPGTGDNEQFF

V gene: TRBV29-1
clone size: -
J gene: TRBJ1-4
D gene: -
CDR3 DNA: TGCAGCGTTCTTTCCGGGACACCTAGGGAAAAACTGTTTTTT
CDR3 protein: CSVLSGTPREKLFF

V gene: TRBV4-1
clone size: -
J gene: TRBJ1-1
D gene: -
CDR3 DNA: TGCGCCAGCAGCCATGAATTACAGATTAACACTGAAGCTTTCTTT
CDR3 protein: CASSHELQINTEAFF

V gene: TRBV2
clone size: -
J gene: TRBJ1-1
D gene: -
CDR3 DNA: TGTGCCAGCAGAGGGACCCTACCCATGTTTGCTTTCTTT
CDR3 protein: CASRGTLPMFAFF

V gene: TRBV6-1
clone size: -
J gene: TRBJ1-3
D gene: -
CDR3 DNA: TGTGCCAGCACAGTCTCTGGAAACACCATATATTTT
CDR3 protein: CASTVSGNTIYF

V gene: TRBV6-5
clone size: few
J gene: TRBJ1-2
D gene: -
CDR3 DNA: TGTGCCAGCAGTTACTCGGGCGGAATCTATGGCTACACCTTC
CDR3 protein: CASSYSGGIYGYTF

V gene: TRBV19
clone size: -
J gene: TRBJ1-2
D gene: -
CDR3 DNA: TGTGCCAGTAGTATGGTGCTGGTCCGGGGCTACACCTTC
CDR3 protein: CASSMVLVRGYTF

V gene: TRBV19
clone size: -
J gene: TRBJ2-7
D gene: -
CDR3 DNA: TGTGCCAGTAGTATAGTCCAAGCGGGCCGGGACGAGCAGTACTTC
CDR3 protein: CASSIVQAGRDEQYF

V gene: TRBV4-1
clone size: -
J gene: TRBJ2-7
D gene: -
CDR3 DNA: TGCGCCAGCAGCCAAGATGGTCCTTTAGGAGGCGAGCAGTACTTC
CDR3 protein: CASSQDGPLGGEQYF

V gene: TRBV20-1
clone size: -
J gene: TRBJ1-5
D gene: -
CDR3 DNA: TGCAGTGCCGGGTCTTTGGCCCAGCATTTT
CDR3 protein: CSAGSLAQHF

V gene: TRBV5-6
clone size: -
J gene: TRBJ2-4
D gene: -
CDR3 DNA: TGTGCCAGCAGCTTTGACGGTTTAGCCAAAAACATTCAGTACTTC
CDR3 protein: CASSFDGLAKNIQYF

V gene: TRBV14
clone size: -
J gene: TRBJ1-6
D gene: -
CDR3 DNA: TGTGCCAGCAAAGATTTCGGGAATTCACCCCTCCACTTT
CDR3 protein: CASKDFGNSPLHF

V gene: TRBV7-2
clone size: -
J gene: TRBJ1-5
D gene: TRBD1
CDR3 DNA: TGTGCCAGCAGCGAGGGGACAGTTAGCAATCAGCCCCAGCATTTT
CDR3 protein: CASSEGTVSNQPQHF

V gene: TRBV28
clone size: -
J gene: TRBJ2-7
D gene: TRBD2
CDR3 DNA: TGTGCCAGCAGTCAACCGGGACTAACAAGATACGAGCAGTACTTC
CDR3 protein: CASSQPGLTRYEQYF

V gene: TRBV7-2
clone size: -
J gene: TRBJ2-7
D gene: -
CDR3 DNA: TGTGCCAGCAGCTTAGCCGCCTACGAGCAGTACTTC
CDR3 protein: CASSLAAYEQYF

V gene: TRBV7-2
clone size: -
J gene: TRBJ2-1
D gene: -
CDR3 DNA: TGTGCCAGCAGCTTCTACTTGGACAATGAGCAGTTCTTC
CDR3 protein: CASSFYLDNEQFF

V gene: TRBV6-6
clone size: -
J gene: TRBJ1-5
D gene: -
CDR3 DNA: TGTGCCAGCAGCTCACAGGATAGCAATCAGCCCCAGCATTTT
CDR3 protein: CASSSQDSNQPQHF

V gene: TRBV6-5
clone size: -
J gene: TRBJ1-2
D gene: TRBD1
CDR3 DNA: TGTGCCAGCACCAAAAACAGGGGTTCTAACTATGGCTACACCTTC
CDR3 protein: CASTKNRGSNYGYTF

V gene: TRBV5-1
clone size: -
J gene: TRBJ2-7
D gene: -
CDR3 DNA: TGCGCCAGCAGCTCAAACCGACGCAACTCCTACGAGCAGTACTTC
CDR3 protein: CASSSNRRNSYEQYF

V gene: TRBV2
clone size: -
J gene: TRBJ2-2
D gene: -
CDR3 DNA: TGTGCCAGCAGTAAAGGGGTCTCGGGGACCGGGGAGCTGTTTTTT
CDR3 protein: CASSKGVSGTGELFF

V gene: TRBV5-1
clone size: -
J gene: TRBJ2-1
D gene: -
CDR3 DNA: TGCGCCAGCAGCTTGGCCTCAGGGGTCAATGAGCAGTTCTTC
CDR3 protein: CASSLASGVNEQFF

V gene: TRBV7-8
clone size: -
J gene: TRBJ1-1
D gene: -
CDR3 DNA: TGTGCCAGCAGCTTAGGGGGGGCGAACACTGAAGCTTTCTTT
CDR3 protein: CASSLGGANTEAFF

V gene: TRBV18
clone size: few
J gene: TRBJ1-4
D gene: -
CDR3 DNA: TGTGCCAGCTCTACAATCGAAAGAGCAACTAATGAAAAACTGTTTTTT
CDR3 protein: CASSTIERATNEKLFF

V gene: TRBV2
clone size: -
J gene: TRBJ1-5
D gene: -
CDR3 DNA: TGTGCCAGCACCGGTAGCAATCAGCCCCAGCATTTT
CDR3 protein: CASTGSNQPQHF

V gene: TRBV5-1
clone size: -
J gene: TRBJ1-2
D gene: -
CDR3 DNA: TGCGCCAGCACGACCGGGACGCTGACTAACTATGGCTACACCTTC
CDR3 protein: CASTTGTLTNYGYTF

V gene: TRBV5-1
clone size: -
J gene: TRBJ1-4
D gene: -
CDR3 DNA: TGCGCCAGCAGCTTAGGGTCGAACGCCGCGAGGGAAAAACTGTTTTTT
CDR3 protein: CASSLGSNAAREKLFF

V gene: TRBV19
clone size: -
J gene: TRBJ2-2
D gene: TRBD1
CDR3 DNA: TGTGCCAGTAGCCTCAGGACAGGGCGCACCGGGGAGCTGTTTTTT
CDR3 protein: CASSLRTGRTGELFF

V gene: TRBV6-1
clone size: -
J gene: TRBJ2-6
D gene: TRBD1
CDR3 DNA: TGTGCCAGCAGTGAAAAAAGGGACAGGAGGGCCGGGGCCAACGTCCTGACTTTC
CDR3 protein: CASSEKRDRRAGANVLTF

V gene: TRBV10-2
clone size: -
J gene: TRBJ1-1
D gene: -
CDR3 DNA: TGCGCCAGCAGTGATTGGCAGCCTATGAACACTGAAGCTTTCTTT
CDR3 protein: CASSDWQPMNTEAFF

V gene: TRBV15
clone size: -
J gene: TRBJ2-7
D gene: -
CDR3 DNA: TGTGCCACCAGCAGGCCGGGACAAAAAACCTACGAGCAGTACTTC
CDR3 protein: CATSRPGQKTYEQYF

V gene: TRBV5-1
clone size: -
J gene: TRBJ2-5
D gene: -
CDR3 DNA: TGCGCCAGCAGCTTGGAAGGGAGGTACCAAGAGACCCAGTACTTC
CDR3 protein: CASSLEGRYQETQYF

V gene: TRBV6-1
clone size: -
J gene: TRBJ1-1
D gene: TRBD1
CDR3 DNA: TGTGCCAGCGGCCCCAGGGGGAGAGCTTTCTTT
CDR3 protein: CASGPRGRAFF

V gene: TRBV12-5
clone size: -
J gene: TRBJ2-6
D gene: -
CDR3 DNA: TGTGCTAGTGCCTGGTGGTCTGGGGCCAACGTCCTGACTTTC
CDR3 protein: CASAWWSGANVLTF

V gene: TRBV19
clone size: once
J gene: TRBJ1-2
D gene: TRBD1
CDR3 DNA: TGTGCCAGTAGTATAGTGAGCGGGACAGGGGGCAACTATGGCTACACCTTC
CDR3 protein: CASSIVSGTGGNYGYTF

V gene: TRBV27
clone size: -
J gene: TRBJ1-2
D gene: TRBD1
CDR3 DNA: TGTGCCAGCAGGACAGGGGGCTATGGCTACACCTTC
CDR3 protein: CASRTGGYGYTF

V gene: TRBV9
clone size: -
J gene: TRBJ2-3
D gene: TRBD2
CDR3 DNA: TGTGCCAGCAGCCTCAGACTAGCGGGGGGGCCAAATACGCAGTATTTT
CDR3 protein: CASSLRLAGGPNTQYF

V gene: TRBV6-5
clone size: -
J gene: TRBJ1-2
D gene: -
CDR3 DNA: TGTGCCAGCAGCCAAGGGGGAAACTATGGCTACACCTTC
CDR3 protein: CASSQGGNYGYTF

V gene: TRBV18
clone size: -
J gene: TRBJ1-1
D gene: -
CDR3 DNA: TGTGCCAGCTCCGCCTCCCCGGGGGGCGTCACTGAAGCTTTCTTT
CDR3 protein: CASSASPGGVTEAFF

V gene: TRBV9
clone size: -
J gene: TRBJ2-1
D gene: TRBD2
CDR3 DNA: TGTGCCAGCAGCATTACTAGCGGGAGGGTAAATGAGCAGTTCTTC
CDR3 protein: CASSITSGRVNEQFF

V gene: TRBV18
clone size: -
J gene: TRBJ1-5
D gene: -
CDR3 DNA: TGTGCCAGCTCACCAGACACGAATCAGCCCCAGCATTTT
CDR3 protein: CASSPDTNQPQHF

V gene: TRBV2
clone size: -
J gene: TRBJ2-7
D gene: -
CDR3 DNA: TGTGCCAGCTCGGGGTGGGCCGCCTCGGGAGAGCAGTACTTC
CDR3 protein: CASSGWAASGEQYF

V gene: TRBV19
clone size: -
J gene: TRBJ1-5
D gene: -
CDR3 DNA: TGTGCCAGTACCCTTCGGCGGAGCAATCAGCCCCAGCATTTT
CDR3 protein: CASTLRRSNQPQHF

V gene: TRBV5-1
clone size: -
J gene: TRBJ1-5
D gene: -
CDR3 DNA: TGCGCCAGCAGCTTGGATGGGCAGGGAAATCAGCCCCAGCATTTT
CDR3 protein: CASSLDGQGNQPQHF